This entry lists 10 T cell receptor beta chains sequenced from one sample in a study of shared clonotypes between healthy human individuals. Naive CD8 isolation took CD45RO-negative cells positively selected for CCR7 and excluded terminally differentiated effector memory CD45RA+ cells. The table came from immunoSEQ multiplex PCR; TCRdb's copy has only in-frame clones and leaves some out. This sample has about 2 million clones, with about 95% found just once. The sequenced material came from naive CD8+ T cells sorted from blood. The receptors come from a man between 18 and 29 years old in good health.

The chain carries TRBV10-2 and TRBJ2-7; D call uncertain. Germline CDR1 is WSHSY and CDR2 is SAAADI. The CDR3 has 13 amino acids. The V and J ends lost 8 bases and 6 bases respectively, with 17 bases between them. CDR3 DNA: TGCGCCAGCGCAGAAGACCGACAAACCGAGCAGTACTTC. It specifies CASAEDRQTEQYF.

On this clone itself: Other nucleotide sequences from this sample produce the same CDR3. This chain connects TRBV7-8 to TRBJ1-1; tentatively, D is TRBD1 (5 bases). In germline, CDR1 is SGHVS, CDR2 FQNEAQ. The CDR3 has 13 amino acids. Deletions cut 5 bases from V and 5 bases from J, with 12 bases between. The chain's CDR3 is CASSLDSWTEAFF. Here the CDR3 DNA reads TGTGCCAGCAGCCTTGACAGTTGGACTGAAGCTTTCTTT.

With regard to this clone: Distinct nucleotide sequences in the sample also encode this CDR3. The rearrangement joins TRBV9 to TRBJ2-3, with D uncertain. The germline V gene encodes CDR1 SGDLS and CDR2 YYNGEE. The CDR3 is 12 residues long. Trimming cost V 0 bases and J 6 bases, with 5 bases left between them. The CDR3 sequence: CASSVATDTQYF. CDR3 in DNA: TGTGCCAGCAGCGTAGCTACTGATACGCAGTATTTT.

J is TRBJ2-1 and V is TRBV30, with 10 nucleotides matching TRBD2. From germline, CDR1 is GTSNPN and CDR2 SVGIG (reference sequence). V gave up 4 bases and J gave up 8 bases; unmatched junction bases: 5. The CDR3 is made up of 13 amino acids. The CDR3 sequence: CAWTSGGGYEQFF. DNA of the CDR3: TGTGCCTGGACCAGCGGGGGGGGCTATGAGCAGTTCTTC. Full variable domain (outside the CDR3, taken from reference TRBV30 and TRBJ2-1): SQTIHQWPATLVQPVGSPLSLECTVEGTSNPNLYWYRQAAGRGLQLLFYSVGIGQISSEVPQNLSASRPQDRQFILSSKKLLLSDSGFYLCAWTSGGGYEQFFGPGTRLTVL.

The V and J genes are TRBV7-6 and TRBJ1-1, with D perhaps TRBD1 (5 bases). Germline V gene data show CDR1 as SGHVS and CDR2 as FNYEAQ. Trimming left V 0 bases short and J 6 bases short, with 20 bases between. The CDR3 runs to 17 residues. As DNA, the CDR3 is TGTGCCAGCAGCTTAGCGTCCAGGGTTAGGATATCGGCTGAAGCTTTCTTT. Protein product: CASSLASRVRISAEAFF.

The genes are TRBV7-9 and TRBJ2-7; 9 bases are shared with TRBD1. This CDR3 contains 15 residues. V lost 5 bases and J lost 5; bases outside the gene matches: 10. The germline V gene has CDR1 SEHNR and CDR2 FQNEAQ (reference sequence). CDR3 in DNA: TGTGCCAGCAGCACGAACCGGGACAGGGCCCACGAGCAGTACTTC. Translating gives CASSTNRDRAHEQYF.

As regards this clone: The identical CDR3 is also encoded by other nucleotide sequences in the sample. This rearrangement joins TRBV30 to TRBJ2-3, with D possibly TRBD2 on 6 matching bases. Germline V gene data show CDR1 as GTSNPN and CDR2 as SVGIG (reference sequence). The CDR3 has 15 amino acids. The V gene lost 3 bases and the J gene lost 0 bases, with 13 bases spanning the gap. CDR3 amino acids: CAWSMTGASTDTQYF. The CDR3, as DNA: TGTGCCTGGAGCATGACGGGAGCAAGCACAGATACGCAGTATTTT. The full variable domain, with the rest looked up from reference TRBV30 and TRBJ2-3, is SQTIHQWPATLVQPVGSPLSLECTVEGTSNPNLYWYRQAAGRGLQLLFYSVGIGQISSEVPQNLSASRPQDRQFILSSKKLLLSDSGFYLCAWSMTGASTDTQYFGPGTRLTVL.

The CDR3 sequence is CASSTQGAYETQYF. CDR3 DNA: TGTGCCAGCAGCACACAGGGGGCTTATGAGACCCAGTACTTC. The chain carries TRBV7-2 and TRBJ2-5; 9 bases map to TRBD1. V trimming: 5 bases; J trimming: 5 bases; junction bases outside the gene matches: 6. CDR1 is SGHTA, CDR2 FQGNSA, per germline. The CDR3 extends over 14 amino acids.

This rearrangement joins TRBV30 to TRBJ1-4, with TRBD1 as a possible D gene (5 bases). The CDR3 is 14 amino acids. Germline CDR1 reads GTSNPN; CDR2 reads SVGIG (reference sequence). Trimming pared 2 bases from V and 4 bases from J, leaving 11 bases between. DNA of the CDR3: TGTGCCTGGAGTTTAACAGGCGATAATGAAAAACTGTTTTTT. Translating it yields CAWSLTGDNEKLFF.

This chain joins TRBV9 and TRBJ2-7; 10 bases fit TRBD1. The V gene end was trimmed by 1 base and the J gene end by 9 bases; junction bases not matched to a gene: 10. The germline V gene encodes CDR1 SGDLS and CDR2 YYNGEE. The CDR3 is 15 residues long. The CDR3 DNA is TGTGCCAGCAGCGTAAATTGGGACAGGGGTGAGAGGCAGTACTTC. Translated, it gives CASSVNWDRGERQYF.